The source of this T cell receptor (beta chain) is a study of CD8 T cells in ankylosing spondylitis. Regarding the study as a whole: A motif of fewer than ten highly homologous TCR beta variants was seen as apparently characteristic of ankylosing spondylitis blood. Matched ankylosing spondylitis synovial fluid reportedly contained a significantly enriched population of disease-linked clones. In reactive arthritis synovial fluid and blood, some motif variants had been reported before.

There are many counts of this clonotype. Antigen unknown. TCR beta libraries were made by quantitative 5'-RACE with molecular barcodes. TCRdb fed the 5' RACE reads into MiXCR, producing one record per CDR3 protein. The repertoire holds roughly 700,000 distinct CDR3 sequences, with 15% to 20% as singletons. Sequenced: blood, either unsorted or a sorted T cell fraction (not recorded which). This TCR came from a male donor with ankylosing spondylitis.

This CDR3 reads CASSLRGRSSGNTIYF. The CDR3 region has the DNA TGTGCCAGCAGTTTACGAGGACGGAGCTCTGGAAACACCATATATTTT. The rearrangement joins TRBV12-3 or TRBV12-4 to TRBJ1-3; no reliable D call. V lost 2 bases and J lost 0, with 11 bases in between. The CDR3 totals 16 residues.